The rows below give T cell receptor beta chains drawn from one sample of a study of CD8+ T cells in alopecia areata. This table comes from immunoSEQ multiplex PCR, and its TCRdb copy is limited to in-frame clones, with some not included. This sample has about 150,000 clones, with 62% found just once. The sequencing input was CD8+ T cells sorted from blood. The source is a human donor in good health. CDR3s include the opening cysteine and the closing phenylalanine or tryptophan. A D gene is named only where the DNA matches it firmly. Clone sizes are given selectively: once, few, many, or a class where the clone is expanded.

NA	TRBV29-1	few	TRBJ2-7	CSVRPGDYYEQYF	TGCAGCGTTCGGCCAGGAGATTACTACGAGCAGTACTTC
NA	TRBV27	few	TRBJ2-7	CASSPGYEQYF	TGTGCCAGCAGTCCCGGTTACGAGCAGTACTTC
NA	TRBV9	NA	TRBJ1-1	CASSGQEGNTEAFF	TGTGCCAGCAGCGGGCAGGAGGGAAACACTGAAGCTTTCTTT
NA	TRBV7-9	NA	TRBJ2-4	CASSLASTGGKNIQYF	TGTGCCAGCAGCTTAGCTTCGACTGGGGGCAAAAACATTCAGTACTTC
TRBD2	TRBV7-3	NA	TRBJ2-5	CASSLAGGSSETQYF	TGTGCCAGCAGCTTAGCGGGAGGTAGCTCAGAGACCCAGTACTTC
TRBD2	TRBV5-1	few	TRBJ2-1	CASSLSASGYNEQFF	TGCGCCAGCAGCTTGAGTGCTAGCGGATACAATGAGCAGTTCTTC
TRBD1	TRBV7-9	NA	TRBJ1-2	CASSLSGTVYGYTF	TGTGCCAGCAGCTTATCCGGGACAGTCTATGGCTACACCTTC
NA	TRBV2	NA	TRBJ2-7	CASAGYEQYF	TGTGCCAGCGCCGGGTACGAGCAGTACTTC
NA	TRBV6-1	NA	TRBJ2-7	CASSHEVSWGYEQYF	TGTGCCAGCAGCCACGAAGTTTCCTGGGGGTACGAGCAGTACTTC
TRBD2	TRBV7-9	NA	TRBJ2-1	CASSLLAGGVDEQFF	TGTGCCAGCAGCTTGCTAGCGGGAGGTGTCGATGAGCAGTTCTTC
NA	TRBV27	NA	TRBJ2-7	CTSSIGPTYEQYF	TGTACCAGCAGTATCGGACCGACCTACGAGCAGTACTTC
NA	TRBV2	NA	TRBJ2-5	CASSELGGKETQYF	TGTGCCAGCAGTGAGCTGGGAGGAAAAGAGACCCAGTACTTC
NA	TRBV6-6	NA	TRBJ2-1	CASSGSGSDRFF	TGTGCCAGCAGTGGAAGCGGGTCTGACCGGTTCTTC
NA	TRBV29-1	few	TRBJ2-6	CSVAVRSGAQSSGANVLTF	TGCAGCGTTGCTGTCCGGTCGGGGGCCCAAAGCTCTGGGGCCAACGTCCTGACTTTC
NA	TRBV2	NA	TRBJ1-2	CASSGESGARFYGYTF	TGTGCCAGCAGTGGGGAGTCAGGGGCGCGGTTCTATGGCTACACCTTC
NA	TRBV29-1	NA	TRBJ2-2	CSVVTQNTGELFF	TGCAGCGTTGTAACGCAGAACACCGGGGAGCTGTTTTTT
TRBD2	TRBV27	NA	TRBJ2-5	CASRPGTSPFQETQYF	TGTGCCAGCAGACCCGGGACTAGCCCTTTCCAAGAGACCCAGTACTTC
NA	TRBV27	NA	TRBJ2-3	CASSFGWERDTQYF	TGTGCCAGCAGCTTTGGTTGGGAGAGAGATACGCAGTATTTT
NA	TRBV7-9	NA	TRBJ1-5	CASSLDGNQPQHF	TGTGCCAGCAGCTTAGATGGGAATCAGCCCCAGCATTTT
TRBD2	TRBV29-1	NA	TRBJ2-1	CSAPSGTMANEQFF	TGCAGCGCTCCCTCCGGGACTATGGCCAATGAGCAGTTCTTC
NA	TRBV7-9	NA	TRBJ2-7	CASSPQNPYEQYF	TGTGCCAGCAGCCCACAGAATCCCTACGAGCAGTACTTC
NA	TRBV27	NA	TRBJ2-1	CASSLVLDDNEQFF	TGTGCCAGCAGTTTAGTACTAGACGACAATGAGCAGTTCTTC
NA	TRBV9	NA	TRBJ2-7	CASSVGLGGYEQYF	TGTGCCAGCAGCGTAGGACTAGGAGGGTACGAGCAGTACTTC
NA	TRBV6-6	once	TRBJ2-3	CASSYSPDTQYF	TGTGCCAGCAGTTACTCGCCAGATACGCAGTATTTT
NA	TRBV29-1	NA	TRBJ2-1	CSVEVFTYNEQFF	TGCAGCGTTGAGGTCTTTACCTACAATGAGCAGTTCTTC
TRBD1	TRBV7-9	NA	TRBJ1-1	CASSITGAPPEAFF	TGTGCCAGCAGCATAACAGGGGCCCCTCCTGAAGCTTTCTTT
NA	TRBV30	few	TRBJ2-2	CAWSDVSGNTGELFF	TGTGCCTGGAGTGATGTTAGCGGTAACACCGGGGAGCTGTTTTTT
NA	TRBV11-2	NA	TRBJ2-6	CASTVRSGANVLTF	TGTGCCAGCACGGTCCGTTCTGGGGCCAACGTCCTGACTTTC
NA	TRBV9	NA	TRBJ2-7	CASSPPRSYEQYF	TGTGCCAGCAGCCCCCCAAGGAGCTACGAGCAGTACTTC
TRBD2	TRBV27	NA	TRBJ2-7	CASSSGRAYEQYF	TGTGCCAGTTCGAGTGGGAGGGCCTACGAGCAGTACTTC
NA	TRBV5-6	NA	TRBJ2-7	CASSRGDNSYEQYF	TGTGCCAGCAGCCGGGGTGACAACTCCTACGAGCAGTACTTC
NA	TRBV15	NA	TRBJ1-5	CATSRAVSNQPQHF	TGTGCCACCAGCAGAGCAGTTAGCAATCAGCCCCAGCATTTT
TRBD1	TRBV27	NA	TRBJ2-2	CASSLAPGQGAYGELFF	TGTGCCAGCAGTTTGGCGCCGGGACAGGGGGCATACGGGGAGCTGTTTTTT
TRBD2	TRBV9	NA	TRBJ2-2	CASSSSGIAYTGELFF	TGTGCCAGCAGCTCTAGCGGGATAGCGTACACCGGGGAGCTGTTTTTT
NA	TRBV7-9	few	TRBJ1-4	CASSSSDGATTNEKLFF	TGTGCCAGCAGCTCGTCGGATGGGGCCACAACTAATGAAAAACTGTTTTTT
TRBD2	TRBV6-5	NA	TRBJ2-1	CASRARTSFGDEQFF	TGTGCCAGCAGAGCTCGGACTAGCTTTGGGGATGAGCAGTTCTTC
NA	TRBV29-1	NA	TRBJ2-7	CSVEAPQGSYEQYF	TGCAGCGTTGAAGCCCCTCAGGGGTCCTACGAGCAGTACTTC
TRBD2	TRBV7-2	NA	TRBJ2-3	CASSLGLAGMDTQYF	TGTGCCAGCAGCTTAGGTCTAGCGGGTATGGATACGCAGTATTTT
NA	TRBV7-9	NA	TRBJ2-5	CAYRGELQETQYF	TGTGCCTATAGGGGTGAGCTCCAAGAGACCCAGTACTTC
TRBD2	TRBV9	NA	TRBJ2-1	CASSTGLAGANEQFF	TGTGCCAGCTCCACGGGACTAGCGGGAGCTAATGAGCAGTTCTTC
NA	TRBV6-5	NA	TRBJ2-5	CASHSGPQETQYF	TGTGCCAGCCACTCCGGACCACAAGAGACCCAGTACTTC
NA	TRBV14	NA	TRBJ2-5	CASSQGWQETQYF	TGTGCCAGCAGCCAAGGGTGGCAGGAGACCCAGTACTTC
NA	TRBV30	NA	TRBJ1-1	CAWTREWTEAFF	TGTGCCTGGACAAGGGAGTGGACTGAAGCTTTCTTT
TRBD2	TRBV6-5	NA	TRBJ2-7	CASSYSTSGSSEQYF	TGTGCCAGCAGTTACTCGACCAGCGGGAGCTCCGAGCAGTACTTC
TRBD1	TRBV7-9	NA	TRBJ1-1	CASSLSGQGITEAFF	TGTGCCAGCAGCTTAAGTGGACAGGGAATCACTGAAGCTTTCTTT
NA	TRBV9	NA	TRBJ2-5	CASSVSTRIETQYF	TGTGCCAGCAGCGTCTCGACTAGAATAGAGACCCAGTACTTC
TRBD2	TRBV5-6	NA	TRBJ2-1	CASSLGGSKGNEQFF	TGTGCCAGCAGCTTGGGCGGGAGTAAAGGTAATGAGCAGTTCTTC
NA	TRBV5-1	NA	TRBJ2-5	CASSLELGVETQYF	TGCGCCAGCAGCTTGGAGTTGGGTGTGGAGACCCAGTACTTC
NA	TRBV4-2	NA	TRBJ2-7	CASSLGRGAYEQYF	TGTGCCAGCAGTCTAGGTCGAGGGGCCTACGAGCAGTACTTC
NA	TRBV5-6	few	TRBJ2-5	CASSESGEETQYF	TGTGCCAGCAGCGAGTCTGGGGAGGAGACCCAGTACTTC
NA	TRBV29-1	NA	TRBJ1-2	CSVGGRNYGYTF	TGCAGCGTTGGGGGACGGAACTATGGCTACACCTTC
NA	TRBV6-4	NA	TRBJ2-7	CASSLSSYEQYF	TGTGCCAGCAGTTTAAGCTCCTACGAGCAGTACTTC
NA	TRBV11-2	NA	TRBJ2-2	CASSLIPGELFF	TGTGCCAGCAGCTTAATCCCCGGGGAGCTGTTTTTT
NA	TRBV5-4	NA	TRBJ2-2	CASSLSRGTGELFF	TGTGCCAGCAGCTTGTCCAGGGGCACCGGGGAGCTGTTTTTT
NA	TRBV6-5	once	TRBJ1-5	CASSPDIGYQPQHF	TGTGCCAGCAGTCCCGACATTGGCTATCAGCCCCAGCATTTT
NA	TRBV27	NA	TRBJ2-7	CASTAGPSYEQYF	TGTGCCAGCACTGCAGGACCTTCCTACGAGCAGTACTTC
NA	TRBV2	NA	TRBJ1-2	CANPGVTRGYTF	TGTGCCAACCCGGGAGTCACGCGCGGCTACACCTTC